These T cell receptor beta chains were read from a single sample in a study of T cells in Graves' hyperthyroidism and ophthalmopathy. TCRdb itself ran the multiplex PCR reads through MiXCR, one entry per CDR3 protein. The table lists 560,000 or so distinct CDR3 sequences, around 42% of them singletons. What was sequenced was peripheral blood or thyroid tissue (not recorded which). These receptors all come from a woman aged 18-30 years with Graves' hyperthyroidism. The CDR3 runs from the conserved cysteine through the conserved F or W. The order of the fields is D gene, clone size, J gene, V gene, CDR3 protein, CDR3 DNA. D genes are given only for firm matches. The size field is filled for only some rows; it gives once, few, many or a size class.

D gene: .
clone size: many
J gene: TRBJ1-1
V gene: TRBV29-1
CDR3 protein: CSVRGLMAFF
CDR3 DNA: TGCAGCGTTAGGGGTTTGATGGCTTTCTTT

D gene: .
clone size: many
J gene: TRBJ1-1
V gene: TRBV7-3
CDR3 protein: CASSFVRSSEAFF
CDR3 DNA: TGTGCCAGCAGCTTCGTTCGGAGCTCTGAAGCTTTCTTT

D gene: .
clone size: few
J gene: TRBJ2-7
V gene: TRBV7-8
CDR3 protein: CASSLGVGPSYEQYF
CDR3 DNA: TGTGCCAGCAGCTTAGGTGTGGGGCCTTCCTACGAGCAGTACTTC

D gene: TRBD2
clone size: .
J gene: TRBJ2-2
V gene: TRBV7-3
CDR3 protein: CASSSSGLAGGELFF
CDR3 DNA: TGTGCCAGCAGCTCGAGTGGGCTAGCGGGGGGGGAGCTGTTTTTT

D gene: .
clone size: .
J gene: TRBJ2-7
V gene: TRBV12-3/TRBV12-4
CDR3 protein: CASSDGGTGPSSYEQYF
CDR3 DNA: TGTGCCAGCAGTGACGGCGGTACGGGACCGAGCTCCTACGAGCAGTACTTC

D gene: .
clone size: few
J gene: TRBJ1-4
V gene: TRBV20-1
CDR3 protein: CSPIHRAGLANEKLFF
CDR3 DNA: TGCAGTCCGATACATCGCGCAGGGCTCGCTAATGAAAAACTGTTTTTT

D gene: TRBD1
clone size: .
J gene: TRBJ1-6
V gene: TRBV10-3
CDR3 protein: CAISESVGQGTYNSPLHF
CDR3 DNA: TGTGCCATCAGTGAGTCGGTGGGACAGGGCACCTACAATTCACCCCTCCACTTT

D gene: .
clone size: few
J gene: TRBJ2-7
V gene: TRBV7-9
CDR3 protein: CASSFPSGYEQYF
CDR3 DNA: TGTGCCAGCAGCTTTCCCAGCGGCTACGAGCAGTACTTC

D gene: .
clone size: .
J gene: TRBJ1-2
V gene: TRBV7-8
CDR3 protein: CASSLNVGLGYGYTF
CDR3 DNA: TGTGCCAGCAGCTTAAATGTGGGGCTCGGCTATGGCTACACCTTC

D gene: TRBD2
clone size: few
J gene: TRBJ2-5
V gene: TRBV2
CDR3 protein: CASRGLAGQETQYF
CDR3 DNA: TGTGCCAGCCGGGGGCTAGCGGGTCAAGAGACCCAGTACTTC

D gene: .
clone size: many
J gene: TRBJ2-7
V gene: TRBV7-6
CDR3 protein: CASSPAGPYEQYF
CDR3 DNA: TGTGCCAGCAGCCCTGCGGGCCCCTACGAGCAGTACTTC

D gene: .
clone size: many
J gene: TRBJ1-5
V gene: TRBV10-3
CDR3 protein: CAIRDGNQPQHF
CDR3 DNA: TGTGCCATCAGGGACGGTAATCAGCCCCAGCATTTT

D gene: .
clone size: many
J gene: TRBJ1-1
V gene: TRBV29-1
CDR3 protein: CSVEWGGNGAFF
CDR3 DNA: TGCAGCGTTGAATGGGGGGGAAATGGAGCTTTCTTT

D gene: .
clone size: many
J gene: TRBJ1-5
V gene: TRBV2
CDR3 protein: CASRGSGPQPQHF
CDR3 DNA: TGTGCCAGCAGGGGGAGCGGGCCTCAGCCCCAGCATTTT

D gene: .
clone size: .
J gene: TRBJ2-5
V gene: TRBV7-9
CDR3 protein: CASSLQGGGTEAQETQYF
CDR3 DNA: TGTGCCAGCAGCTTACAGGGCGGAGGGACAGAAGCCCAAGAGACCCAGTACTTC

D gene: TRBD2
clone size: .
J gene: TRBJ2-7
V gene: TRBV10-3
CDR3 protein: CAISPGTSGYEQYF
CDR3 DNA: TGTGCCATCAGCCCTGGGACTAGCGGTTACGAGCAGTACTTC

D gene: TRBD1
clone size: many
J gene: TRBJ1-1
V gene: TRBV10-3
CDR3 protein: CAISPGQEAFF
CDR3 DNA: TGTGCCATCAGTCCCGGACAGGAGGCTTTCTTT

D gene: TRBD2
clone size: .
J gene: TRBJ2-5
V gene: TRBV7-9
CDR3 protein: CASSLRGLVEETQYF
CDR3 DNA: TGTGCCAGCAGCTTAAGAGGACTAGTCGAAGAGACCCAGTACTTC

D gene: .
clone size: .
J gene: TRBJ1-2
V gene: TRBV7-8
CDR3 protein: CASSESAFGVGYTF
CDR3 DNA: TGTGCCAGCAGCGAAAGTGCGTTTGGTGTTGGCTACACCTTC

D gene: TRBD1
clone size: .
J gene: TRBJ1-2
V gene: TRBV7-2
CDR3 protein: CASSYPPQGGYGYTF
CDR3 DNA: TGTGCCAGCAGCTACCCGCCACAGGGGGGCTATGGCTACACCTTC

D gene: .
clone size: many
J gene: TRBJ2-7
V gene: TRBV7-9
CDR3 protein: CASSSSPGHHYEQYF
CDR3 DNA: TGTGCCAGCAGCTCTAGTCCGGGACACCACTACGAGCAGTACTTC

D gene: .
clone size: .
J gene: TRBJ1-2
V gene: TRBV5-1
CDR3 protein: CASSQEPGLLGDRYGYTF
CDR3 DNA: TGCGCCAGCAGCCAAGAGCCAGGGCTCCTGGGTGATCGCTATGGCTACACCTTC

D gene: TRBD1
clone size: .
J gene: TRBJ1-1
V gene: TRBV6-1
CDR3 protein: CASSDRQGWTEAFF
CDR3 DNA: TGTGCCAGCAGTGACCGACAGGGGTGGACTGAAGCTTTCTTT

D gene: .
clone size: .
J gene: TRBJ1-5
V gene: TRBV6-5
CDR3 protein: CASSSGLETQHF
CDR3 DNA: TGTGCCAGCAGTTCCGGCCTGGAGACCCAGCATTTT

D gene: TRBD1
clone size: many
J gene: TRBJ1-1
V gene: TRBV7-2
CDR3 protein: CASSGTGGTEAFF
CDR3 DNA: TGTGCCAGCAGCGGGACAGGGGGCACTGAAGCTTTCTTT

D gene: TRBD1
clone size: .
J gene: TRBJ1-1
V gene: TRBV7-8
CDR3 protein: CASSWGTEGNTEAFF
CDR3 DNA: TGTGCCAGCAGCTGGGGGACAGAGGGGAACACTGAAGCTTTCTTT

D gene: TRBD2
clone size: few
J gene: TRBJ2-5
V gene: TRBV13
CDR3 protein: CASTQREVGQETQYF
CDR3 DNA: TGTGCCAGCACCCAGCGGGAGGTGGGACAAGAGACCCAGTACTTC

D gene: .
clone size: few
J gene: TRBJ1-2
V gene: TRBV7-3
CDR3 protein: CASSLEIRRADGYTF
CDR3 DNA: TGTGCCAGCAGCTTAGAAATTAGGCGTGCAGATGGCTACACCTTC

D gene: TRBD1
clone size: .
J gene: TRBJ2-7
V gene: TRBV7-9
CDR3 protein: CASSSTGGATGEQYF
CDR3 DNA: TGTGCCAGCAGCTCGACAGGGGGGGCTACGGGCGAGCAGTACTTC

D gene: .
clone size: .
J gene: TRBJ2-5
V gene: TRBV3-1
CDR3 protein: CASSPDRVVETQYF
CDR3 DNA: TGTGCCAGCAGCCCAGACCGGGTAGTGGAGACCCAGTACTTC

D gene: .
clone size: few
J gene: TRBJ1-5
V gene: TRBV9
CDR3 protein: CASSVGGQRNQPQHF
CDR3 DNA: TGTGCCAGCAGCGTAGGAGGGCAGAGGAATCAGCCCCAGCATTTT

D gene: .
clone size: many
J gene: TRBJ1-1
V gene: TRBV7-9
CDR3 protein: CASSLGTDTEAFF
CDR3 DNA: TGTGCCAGCAGCTTAGGGACAGACACTGAAGCTTTCTTT

D gene: .
clone size: many
J gene: TRBJ1-2
V gene: TRBV7-9
CDR3 protein: CASSEGTARYGYTF
CDR3 DNA: TGTGCCAGCAGCGAAGGGACCGCTCGCTATGGCTACACCTTC

D gene: .
clone size: .
J gene: TRBJ1-3
V gene: TRBV9
CDR3 protein: CASSEMGGNTIYF
CDR3 DNA: TGTGCCAGCAGCGAAATGGGTGGAAACACCATATATTTT

D gene: .
clone size: .
J gene: TRBJ2-5
V gene: TRBV7-2
CDR3 protein: CASSLSWVQETQYF
CDR3 DNA: TGCGCCAGCAGCTTGTCCTGGGTACAAGAGACCCAGTACTTC

D gene: .
clone size: .
J gene: TRBJ1-3
V gene: TRBV19
CDR3 protein: CASTGSGYSGNTIYF
CDR3 DNA: TGTGCCAGTACCGGATCGGGATATTCTGGAAACACCATATATTTT

D gene: TRBD1
clone size: many
J gene: TRBJ1-2
V gene: TRBV19
CDR3 protein: CASSGTRGRMDGYTF
CDR3 DNA: TGTGCCAGTAGTGGCACGAGGGGGCGTATGGATGGCTACACCTTC

D gene: .
clone size: .
J gene: TRBJ2-2
V gene: TRBV24-1
CDR3 protein: CATSDLRAGELFF
CDR3 DNA: TGTGCCACCAGTGATTTGCGGGCCGGGGAGCTGTTTTTT

D gene: .
clone size: many
J gene: TRBJ1-5
V gene: TRBV29-1
CDR3 protein: CSVEEAGSNQPQHF
CDR3 DNA: TGCAGCGTTGAAGAGGCAGGGAGCAATCAGCCCCAGCATTTT

D gene: .
clone size: .
J gene: TRBJ2-5
V gene: TRBV4-3
CDR3 protein: CASSLGVPETQYF
CDR3 DNA: TGCGCCAGCAGCCTGGGGGTTCCGGAGACCCAGTACTTC

D gene: TRBD1
clone size: many
J gene: TRBJ1-4
V gene: TRBV6-5
CDR3 protein: CASSPDRANEKLFF
CDR3 DNA: TGTGCCAGCAGCCCGGACAGGGCTAATGAAAAACTGTTTTTT

D gene: TRBD1
clone size: .
J gene: TRBJ1-1
V gene: TRBV19
CDR3 protein: CASSYDRGTEAFF
CDR3 DNA: TGTGCCAGTAGTTACGACAGGGGTACTGAAGCTTTCTTT

D gene: TRBD2
clone size: .
J gene: TRBJ2-2
V gene: TRBV11-2
CDR3 protein: CASSFQLAGGLTGELFF
CDR3 DNA: TGTGCCAGCAGCTTCCAACTAGCGGGAGGCTTGACCGGGGAGCTGTTTTTT

D gene: .
clone size: .
J gene: TRBJ2-2
V gene: TRBV6-1
CDR3 protein: CASSTRALANRWELFF
CDR3 DNA: TGTGCCAGCAGTACGAGGGCTTTGGCTAACCGATGGGAGCTGTTTTTT

D gene: .
clone size: once
J gene: TRBJ2-7
V gene: TRBV13
CDR3 protein: CASSPGWAGEQYF
CDR3 DNA: TGTGCCAGCAGCCCGGGTTGGGCCGGGGAGCAGTACTTC

D gene: .
clone size: .
J gene: TRBJ1-4
V gene: TRBV7-8
CDR3 protein: CASSLATSHNEKLFF
CDR3 DNA: TGTGCCAGCAGCTTAGCCACGTCACACAATGAAAAACTGTTTTTT

D gene: .
clone size: .
J gene: TRBJ1-5
V gene: TRBV12-3/TRBV12-4
CDR3 protein: CASSLTGPIGNQPQHF
CDR3 DNA: TGTGCCAGCAGTCTTACGGGACCGATCGGCAATCAGCCCCAGCATTTT

D gene: TRBD2
clone size: many
J gene: TRBJ2-7
V gene: TRBV7-2
CDR3 protein: CASSSTSGRGNEQYF
CDR3 DNA: TGTGCCAGCAGCTCCACCTCCGGGAGGGGAAACGAGCAGTACTTC

D gene: .
clone size: few
J gene: TRBJ2-7
V gene: TRBV10-3
CDR3 protein: CAITSGADLSYEQYF
CDR3 DNA: TGTGCCATCACTTCGGGGGCCGACCTCTCCTACGAGCAGTACTTC

D gene: TRBD1
clone size: many
J gene: TRBJ1-2
V gene: TRBV10-3
CDR3 protein: CASSETGDYGYTF
CDR3 DNA: TGTGCCAGCAGCGAGACAGGGGACTATGGCTACACCTTC

D gene: .
clone size: .
J gene: TRBJ2-2
V gene: TRBV19
CDR3 protein: CASSNRLTGELFF
CDR3 DNA: TGCGCCAGTAGTAATCGGCTCACCGGGGAGCTGTTTTTT

D gene: .
clone size: .
J gene: TRBJ2-6
V gene: TRBV7-9
CDR3 protein: CASSARTF
CDR3 DNA: TGTGCCAGCAGCGCGCGGACTTTC

D gene: .
clone size: .
J gene: TRBJ2-7
V gene: TRBV15
CDR3 protein: CATSGHGRSGANEQYF
CDR3 DNA: TGTGCCACCAGCGGACACGGACGCTCTGGGGCCAACGAGCAGTACTTC

D gene: TRBD1
clone size: many
J gene: TRBJ2-1
V gene: TRBV24-1
CDR3 protein: CATQGQGMSEQFF
CDR3 DNA: TGTGCCACCCAAGGACAGGGGATGAGTGAGCAGTTCTTC

D gene: .
clone size: .
J gene: TRBJ1-1
V gene: TRBV29-1
CDR3 protein: CSGRQSTEAFF
CDR3 DNA: TGCAGCGGACGACAGTCCACTGAAGCTTTCTTT